This TCR beta chain derives from a study of blood T cell repertoires in COVID-19 (dated by TCRdb to between 2020 and 2021). For the wider study: The collaborator samples originated in the United States, Italy and Spain and spanned the acute and convalescent phases of COVID-19. The dataset comprised deeply sampled blood TCRbeta repertoires from subjects exposed to, actively infected with, or recovered from COVID-19. The repertoires were made available in a free public database intended to serve as a resource for research on the immune response to SARS-CoV-2. The prospective study material was composed of cDNA or gDNA derived from T cells, B-cell-depleted T cells, or PBMCs. The samples were drawn from two sources: the first 160 participants of the ongoing ImmuneRACE study, and 1,200 or so subjects contributed by 6 global collaborators. Where HLA class I and class II types were available, the types were taken from metadata supplied by the sample provider, not from assay-based typing. Sample metadata almost always included a de-identified subject ID, COVID-19 status, age in years and sex. The research as a whole found: Clinical and demographic metadata were provided uncurated, with the amount varying by source and participant.

Including cysteine and phenylalanine, the CDR3 has 15 amino acids. CDR3 DNA only is kept here, 45 bases in frame from base 1. Germline trimming: 5 bases from V, 6 bases from J; junction bases outside gene matches: 9. In the germline V gene, CDR1 corresponds to SGHAT and CDR2 to FQNNGV. Enrolling through a virtual design, the prospective study's participants ranged in age from roughly 18 to 90 years and lived across 24 United States geographic areas. In the prospective study, participants were assigned to cohorts based on the clinical history participants reported in a screening survey and a study questionnaire. ImmuneRACE Cohort 3 recovered participants were defined by two consecutive negative NP/OP PCR tests, healthcare professional clearance, or symptom resolution. In the prospective study, mobile phlebotomists collected whole blood, serum and a nasopharyngeal or oropharyngeal swab from each participant. Prospective study participants could optionally give additional blood draws and questionnaires over a roughly two-month period. Prospective study blood samples were shipped either frozen or at room temperature before DNA extraction.

TCRbeta CDR3 regions were amplified from genomic DNA using the immunoSEQ Assay, a bias-controlled multiplex PCR. As for the original processing: The number of nucleated cells in each sample was estimated from the amplification of reference gene primers within the assay. Sequence reads were collapsed and filtered to measure the absolute abundance of every unique TCRbeta CDR3 rearrangement. For each sample, productive Simpson clonality was calculated by taking the square root of Simpson's diversity index across productive rearrangements. Entries here come from immuneACCESS through TCRdb and include only in-frame sequences with V and J called. Some clones fail to appear in such tables; in the studies checked, an unresolved V gene covers under half of the shortfall, and the cause of the remainder is unknown. The V and J calls and clone size are taken from that table; D and trimming were inferred from the DNA. The sample table contains fewer than 600,000 clones; only one count was recorded for approximately 87% of them. Clones ranked in the top ten supply approximately 1.8% of the sample.

Comments on this clone: Its antigen remains unidentified. Base qualities are not at hand, and no much larger clone is one base apart.

This clonotype was obtained from a woman aged 40 to 50 who had recovered from COVID-19. Input material: PBMCs or T cells enriched from blood (not recorded which). The V gene is TRBV11-2 and the J gene is TRBJ2-2; 7 central bases correspond to TRBD2. For the CDR3, the sequence is CASSPWSGMAGELFF. The DNA is TGTGCCAGCAGCCCATGGAGCGGGATGGCCGGGGAGCTGTTTTTT.